The 22 T cell receptor beta chains below were found in one sample sequenced in a study of shared T cell receptors in the human thymus. The protocol was immunoSEQ multiplex PCR, while the TCRdb copy is restricted to in-frame clones and leaves out a portion. Among more than 550,000 clones, more than 75% were seen once, and the ten largest hold 0.0094%. These data also featured in a second study, about human thymus T cells.

Specimen: thymocytes. The receptor set was obtained from a boy under two years old with a congenital heart defect.

The V call is TRBV5-1, the J call TRBJ2-7; D may be TRBD1 (7 bases). This CDR3 has 14 residues. Germline V gene lookup returns CDR1 SGHRS and CDR2 YFSETQ. V lost 2 bases to trimming and J lost 2 bases, with 11 bases between them. In DNA, the CDR3 is TGCGCCAGCAGCTTTGTCAGGGGGGCCTACGAGCAGTACTTC. Residues: CASSFVRGAYEQYF.

The chain has TRBV9 and TRBJ1-3; 8 bases agree with TRBD1. There are 13 residues in the CDR3. J gave up 5 bases and V 3 bases, and 1 base lay outside the gene matches. Germline loops: CDR1 SGDLS, CDR2 YYNGEE. The CDR3 loop reads CASSGDRRNTIYF. The CDR3 DNA reads TGTGCCAGCAGCGGGGACAGGAGAAACACCATATATTTT.

The V and J genes are TRBV10-1 and TRBJ2-5; a weak D match, TRBD1 (6 bases). The J call may be incorrect, as the DNA end agrees better with TRBJ2-7. CDR1 WNHNN and CDR2 SYGVQD come from the germline V gene (reference sequence). The CDR3 spans 13 residues. The CDR3 is CASSEEQGNEQYF. CDR3 nucleotide sequence: TGCGCCAGCAGTGAGGAACAGGGAAACGAGCAGTACTTC.

This clone turned up a few times. The V and J genes are TRBV5-4 and TRBJ2-6; perhaps TRBD2 as D (7 bases). CDR1 is SGHNT and CDR2 is YYREEE in the germline V gene (reference sequence). The V end lost 1 base, the J end lost 11 bases, and 10 bases lay between the germline ends. The CDR3 is made up of 13 amino acids. The CDR3 DNA sequence: TGTGCCAGCAGCTTGCGGGGGGCGGACGTCCTGACTTTC. Protein: CASSLRGADVLTF.

This clone came up once. The CDR3 region has the DNA TGTGCCAGCAGCGTCTTGACCCCAGGGGGCTTAGAGGAAAAACTGTTTTTT. Encoded protein: CASSVLTPGGLEEKLFF. This sequence joins TRBV5-6 and TRBJ1-4, with 8 bases that match TRBD1. Trimming removed 4 bases from V and 8 bases from J; junction bases left unmatched: 16. The CDR3 length is 17 residues. Per the germline V gene, CDR1 is SGHDT and CDR2 is YYEEEE.

This chain uses TRBV11-2 with TRBJ2-1; maybe TRBD2 (6 bases). CDR1 is SGHAT and CDR2 is FQNNGV in the germline V gene. V was shortened by 5 bases and J by 0 bases, with 14 bases between the two germline ends. This CDR3 is 16 amino acids long. Here the CDR3 reads CASSKSGTYSYNEQFF. As DNA, the CDR3 is TGTGCCAGCAGCAAATCCGGGACTTACTCCTACAATGAGCAGTTCTTC.

The J gene is TRBJ1-5, the V gene TRBV27, with 9 positions matching TRBD1. The trim removed 6 bases at V and 2 bases at J, leaving 8 bases unmatched. This CDR3 has 16 amino acids. Germline loops: CDR1 MNHEY, CDR2 SMNVEV (reference sequence). CDR3 sequence: CASSRRTGDGNQPQHF. The CDR3 bases are TGTGCCAGCAGCCGGAGGACAGGGGATGGCAATCAGCCCCAGCATTTT.

The chain has TRBV28 and TRBJ1-1; D might be TRBD1 (5 bases). Germline loops: CDR1 MDHEN, CDR2 SYDVKM. The ends were cut back, 5 bases at V and 0 bases at J, with 16 bases in the middle. The CDR3 sequence is 16 residues long. CDR3 sequence reads: CASSIKVDRLNTEAFF. The CDR3 bases are TGTGCCAGCAGTATTAAGGTCGACAGACTGAACACTGAAGCTTTCTTT.

The CDR3 region has the DNA TGTGCCAGCAGTAAAACGGGACAGCGGTACTTC. This gives the protein CASSKTGQRYF. V usage is TRBV6-1 and J usage is TRBJ2-7, with 7 positions matching TRBD1. The ends lost 5 bases at V and 12 bases at J; junction bases unmatched: 7. This CDR3 contains 11 residues. In germline, CDR1 is MNHNS, CDR2 SASEGT.

The sample holds a few counts of this clone. This sequence joins TRBV2 and TRBJ1-1; D uncertain. Germline CDR1 and CDR2: SNHLY and FYNNEI. CDR3 size: 21 residues. V was shortened by 2 bases and J by 3 bases, with 31 bases between the two germline ends. CDR3 in amino acids: CASSELPTIPLPGDGDTEAFF. The DNA for the CDR3 is TGTGCCAGCAGTGAACTGCCGACCATCCCACTTCCTGGCGACGGGGACACTGAAGCTTTCTTT.

The gene calls are TRBV19 and TRBJ1-2; D is ambiguous. The germline V and J ends were trimmed by 2 bases and 3 bases, with 13 bases remaining between them. Germline CDR1 is LNHDA and CDR2 is SQIVND (reference sequence). The CDR3 is 15 residues long. The CDR3 is CASSIREQLDYGYTF. The DNA for the CDR3 is TGTGCCAGTAGTATAAGAGAACAGCTTGACTATGGCTACACCTTC.

This chain links TRBV14 with TRBJ2-2; 13 bases fit TRBD2. Unmatched junction bases numbered 6, after V lost 3 bases and J lost 2 bases. The length of the CDR3 is 18 residues. Germline CDR1 and CDR2: SGHDN and FVKESK. The CDR3 sequence: CASSQPTSGRGNTGELFF. CDR3 in DNA: TGTGCCAGCAGCCAGCCCACTAGCGGGAGGGGTAACACCGGGGAGCTGTTTTTT.

The chain joins TRBV4-1 to TRBJ2-1; D possibly corresponds to TRBD2 (5 bases). This CDR3 region has 16 residues. Germline values: CDR1 MGHRA, CDR2 YSYEKL. The V end was cut by 5 bases, the J end by 2 bases, with 16 bases between. This CDR3 is CASSERAGPAYNEQFF. CDR3 nucleotide sequence: TGCGCCAGCAGCGAGCGTGCGGGTCCCGCCTACAATGAGCAGTTCTTC.

The V gene is TRBV7-9, the J gene TRBJ2-7; no clear D gene. This CDR3 region has 13 residues. The V gene's germline CDR1 is SEHNR and CDR2 FQNEAQ (reference sequence). With 1 base removed from V and 2 bases from J, the gap between germline ends came to 6 bases. The CDR3 bases are TGTGCCAGCAGCTTAGTGGGCCCCTACGAGCAGTACTTC. It yields the protein CASSLVGPYEQYF.

The V and J genes are TRBV5-4 and TRBJ1-3; TRBD1 matches 8 bases. Germline V gives CDR1 SGHNT, CDR2 YYREEE (reference sequence). The CDR3 extends over 16 amino acids. V was pared by 0 bases and J by 0 bases, with 2 bases of the junction left unmatched. In nucleotides, the CDR3 is TGTGCCAGCAGCTTGGCAGGGGGCGTCTCTGGAAACACCATATATTTT. This sequence encodes CASSLAGGVSGNTIYF.

This clone was counted a few times. The chain links TRBV9 to TRBJ2-3, with TRBD1 matching 10 bases. Germline trimming cut 4 bases from V and 3 bases from J; bases unmatched to any gene: 8. This CDR3 is 16 amino acids long. Germline lookup yields CDR1 SGDLS and CDR2 YYNGEE. DNA for the CDR3: TGTGCCAGCAGCCCACTGGGGACAGGGGAGACAGATACGCAGTATTTT. Translated, it gives CASSPLGTGETDTQYF.

The count of this clone is one. The chain uses TRBV2 and TRBJ1-5, with TRBD1 matching 9 bases. The CDR3 contains 18 residues. The ends lost 0 bases at V and 7 bases at J; junction bases unmatched: 13. The V gene's germline CDR1 is SNHLY and CDR2 FYNNEI. The CDR3 coding sequence is TGTGCCAGCAGTGAAGCGCCGGGACAGGGAACAGCTAGGCAGCCCCAGCATTTT. Its protein is CASSEAPGQGTARQPQHF.

The chain uses TRBV4-3 and TRBJ2-1; TRBD2 is a possible D gene (5 bases). Germline V gives CDR1 LGHNA, CDR2 YSLEER. The CDR3 is made up of 21 amino acids. The V gene lost 0 bases and the J gene lost 1 base, with 25 bases spanning the gap. Here the CDR3 reads CASSQDPSGITGVPSYNEQFF. The CDR3, as DNA: TGCGCCAGCAGCCAAGATCCGAGCGGTATAACTGGCGTTCCATCCTACAATGAGCAGTTCTTC.

This chain joins TRBV28 and TRBJ2-3; TRBD2 is a possible D gene (6 bases). The V end was cut by 6 bases, the J end by 4 bases, with 20 bases between. Germline assignment: CDR1 MDHEN and CDR2 SYDVKM. The CDR3 totals 16 residues. The CDR3 loop is CASSSFTGDDADTQYF. CDR3 DNA sequence: TGTGCCAGCAGCTCGTTTACGGGAGATGACGCAGATACGCAGTATTTT. The entire variable domain, with the rest obtained from reference TRBV28 and TRBJ2-3, is as follows: DVKVTQSSRYLVKRTGEKVFLECVQDMDHENMFWYRQDPGLGLRLIYFSYDVKMKEKGDIPEGYSVSREKKERFSLILESASTNQTSMYLCASSSFTGDDADTQYFGPGTRLTVL.

The J gene is TRBJ2-5, the V gene TRBV27; weak D call: TRBD1 (6 bases). V lost 3 bases and J lost 4, with 15 bases in between. CDR3 size: 15 residues. Germline-derived CDR1 and CDR2 are MNHEY and SMNVEV (reference sequence). This CDR3 reads CASSFRAGVPETQYF. Here the CDR3 DNA reads TGTGCCAGCAGTTTCCGGGCAGGGGTTCCAGAGACCCAGTACTTC.

The V gene is TRBV28, the J gene TRBJ1-4, with TRBD1 as a possible D gene (6 bases). The germline gives CDR1 MDHEN, CDR2 SYDVKM. This CDR3 has 14 amino acids. Trimming stripped 4 bases from V and 11 bases from J, with 17 bases between. CDR3 in DNA: TGTGCCAGCAGTTCACGCCTCTCAGGGGAGAAACTGTTTTTT. Translation gives CASSSRLSGEKLFF.

Here the CDR3 DNA reads TGTGCCAGCAGTGATTATGTAGAGGACAGTACGCGGCGGCAGTTCTTC. Translated: CASSDYVEDSTRRQFF. The chain couples TRBV25-1 to TRBJ2-1; D is perhaps TRBD1 (6 bases). The CDR3 has 16 amino acids. Trimming left V 3 bases short and J 12 bases short, with 24 bases between. CDR1 MGHDK and CDR2 SYGVNS come from the germline V gene.